The text below deals with one T cell receptor (beta chain). Its target antigen remains unknown. It has no much larger one-base neighbor in the sample; base qualities were not kept. The data stem from a study of blood T cell repertoires in COVID-19 (TCRdb year 2020). With regard to the full study: Samples covering the acute and convalescent phases of COVID-19 were provided by collaborators in the United States, Italy and Spain. The prospective study material was composed of cDNA or gDNA derived from T cells, B-cell-depleted T cells, or PBMCs. Subjects who had been exposed to COVID-19, were actively infected with it, or had recovered from it provided the deeply sampled blood TCRbeta repertoires that made up the dataset. The repertoires were released in a freely available public database intended as a resource for research on the immune response to SARS-CoV-2. Samples came from the ongoing ImmuneRACE study (first 160 participants) plus 1,254 subjects from 6 global collaborators. The sample metadata nearly always contained a de-identified subject ID, COVID-19 status, age in years and sex. Where available, HLA class I and class II types were taken from metadata supplied by the sample provider and were not determined by assay-based typing.

The CDR3 measures 11 amino acids from cysteine to phenylalanine. Only the CDR3 DNA is retained, 33 bases long and in frame from the first base. V is pared back by 4 bases and J by 9 bases, with 9 bases lying between the germline termini. Based on the germline V gene, the CDR1 and CDR2 sequences are MDHEN and SYDVKM. TCRbeta CDR3 regions were amplified from genomic DNA using the immunoSEQ Assay, a bias-controlled multiplex PCR. Under the source paper's analysis protocol: The number of nucleated cells in each sample was estimated by amplification of reference gene primers within the assay. Sequence reads were collapsed and filtered to measure the absolute abundance of every unique TCRbeta CDR3 rearrangement. For each sample, productive Simpson clonality was calculated as the square root of Simpson's diversity index across productive rearrangements. Held by TCRdb, this immuneACCESS table contains in-frame sequences only and omits some clones. Under half of the omission traces to an unresolved V gene where checked; the cause of the rest is unknown. The V and J calls and clone size are taken from that table; D and trimming were inferred from the DNA. The sample table contains around 340,000 clones; only one count was recorded for roughly 90% of them. The top ten hold 3.5% to 4% of the sample.

One collaborating source in Seattle enrolled patients during active infection and followed them longitudinally through the course of disease. The collaborating institutions used their own protocols to collect whole blood in K2EDTA tubes. Collaborator samples were shipped for TCRbeta analysis as frozen whole blood, isolated PBMCs, or DNA extracted from either sample type. The study at large found these results: Clinical and demographic metadata were provided uncurated, with the amount varying by source and participant.

Specimen: peripheral blood. The TCR comes from a woman in her fifties or sixties with COVID-19, enrolled during active disease. The chain is encoded by TRBV28 joined to TRBJ1-1; the D gene cannot be resolved reliably. The CDR3 here reads CASSWRFQAFF. The base sequence is TGTGCCAGCAGTTGGAGGTTCCAAGCTTTCTTT.